This T cell receptor beta chain was obtained from a study of shared clonotypes between healthy human individuals. The split of CD4+ cells yielded CD45RA+ naive and CD45RA-negative memory subsets. Germline lookup yields CDR1 SGHAT and CDR2 FQNNGV. The CDR3 is made up of 18 amino acids. The V segment lost 2 bases and the J segment 0 bases; nucleotides outside the gene matches: 7. TCRdb's table, derived via immunoSEQ multiplex PCR, lists solely in-frame clones and lacks some. The repertoire includes 2.5 million or so clones, more than 80% of them detected once, and more than 0.12% sits in the top ten. This sequence joins TRBV11-2 and TRBJ1-6; TRBD1 matches 7 bases. This clonotype was obtained from a young man in good health. The sequencing sample was made of naive CD4+ T cells sorted from blood. Noted subset: CD45RA+ positively selected. The CDR3 protein is CASSLRSPGGSYNSPLHF. In DNA form, the CDR3 reads TGTGCCAGCAGCTTACGCTCTCCAGGGGGCTCCTATAATTCACCCCTCCACTTT. Full variable domain (missing parts from reference TRBV11-2 and TRBJ1-6): EAGVAQSPRYKIIEKRQSVAFWCNPISGHATLYWYQQILGQGPKLLIQFQNNGVVDDSQLPKDRFSAERLKGVDSTLKIQPAKLEDSAVYLCASSLRSPGGSYNSPLHFGNGTRLTVT.